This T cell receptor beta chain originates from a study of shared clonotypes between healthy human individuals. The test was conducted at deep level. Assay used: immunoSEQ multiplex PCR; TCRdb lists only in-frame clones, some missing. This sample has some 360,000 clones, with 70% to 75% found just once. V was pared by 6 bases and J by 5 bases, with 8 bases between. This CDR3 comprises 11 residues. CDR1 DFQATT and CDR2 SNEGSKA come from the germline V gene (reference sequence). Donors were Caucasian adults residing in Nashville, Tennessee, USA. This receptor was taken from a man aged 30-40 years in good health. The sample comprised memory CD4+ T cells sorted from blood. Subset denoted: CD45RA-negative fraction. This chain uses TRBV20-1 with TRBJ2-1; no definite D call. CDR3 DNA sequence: TGCAGTGCCTCACCAAACAATGAGCAGTTCTTC. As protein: CSASPNNEQFF.